This is a list of T cell receptor beta chains from one sample in a study of cytomegalovirus exposure and HLA in healthy donors. Sequencing used immunoSEQ multiplex PCR; TCRdb keeps in-frame clones, though not all of them. The sample shows more than 65,000 clones, roughly 70% of them seen only once. Sequencing was carried out using PBMCs. All receptors derive from a man aged 35 to 55 in good health and CMV-seronegative. Both conserved end residues are part of each CDR3. A D gene is named only where the DNA matches it firmly. Clone size is given for some rows only: seen once, a few or many times, or a class if the clone is expanded.

J gene: TRBJ2-7
D gene: TRBD1
clone size: NA
V gene: TRBV28
CDR3 protein: CASTRDRGYEQYF
CDR3 DNA: TGTGCCAGCACGAGGGACAGGGGGTACGAGCAGTACTTC

J gene: TRBJ1-5
D gene: TRBD1
clone size: NA
V gene: TRBV7-6
CDR3 protein: CASSYRGNEPQHF
CDR3 DNA: TGTGCCAGCAGCTACAGGGGGAATGAGCCCCAGCATTTT

J gene: TRBJ1-2
D gene: TRBD1
clone size: NA
V gene: TRBV2
CDR3 protein: CASSAGQGTYGYTF
CDR3 DNA: TGTGCCAGCAGTGCGGGACAGGGGACCTATGGCTACACCTTC

J gene: TRBJ2-6
D gene: NA
clone size: NA
V gene: TRBV6-5
CDR3 protein: CASSYSPGVGANVLTF
CDR3 DNA: TGTGCCAGCAGTTACTCCCCGGGGGTTGGGGCCAACGTCCTGACTTTC

J gene: TRBJ1-1
D gene: NA
clone size: NA
V gene: TRBV7-8
CDR3 protein: CASSLATVNTEAFF
CDR3 DNA: TGTGCCAGCAGCTTAGCCACAGTGAACACTGAAGCTTTCTTT

J gene: TRBJ1-2
D gene: TRBD1
clone size: few
V gene: TRBV6-1
CDR3 protein: CASSEAGDRINYGYTF
CDR3 DNA: TGTGCCAGCAGTGAAGCTGGGGACAGAATTAACTATGGCTACACCTTC

J gene: TRBJ2-2
D gene: TRBD1
clone size: NA
V gene: TRBV5-8
CDR3 protein: CASSTTTRGRTGELFF
CDR3 DNA: TGTGCCAGCAGTACGACTACGAGGGGGCGCACCGGGGAGCTGTTTTTT

J gene: TRBJ1-2
D gene: NA
clone size: NA
V gene: TRBV6-6
CDR3 protein: CASSYSIVGAYGYTF
CDR3 DNA: TGTGCCAGCAGTTACTCGATCGTGGGGGCCTATGGCTACACCTTC

J gene: TRBJ2-2
D gene: TRBD1
clone size: NA
V gene: TRBV7-9
CDR3 protein: CASSGVDRGLYTGELFF
CDR3 DNA: TGTGCCAGCAGCGGTGTCGACAGGGGGCTTTACACCGGGGAGCTGTTTTTT

J gene: TRBJ2-1
D gene: TRBD2
clone size: NA
V gene: TRBV9
CDR3 protein: CASSPLYFLAGGNEQFF
CDR3 DNA: TGTGCCAGCAGCCCCCTTTACTTTTTAGCGGGGGGAAATGAGCAGTTCTTC

J gene: TRBJ1-4
D gene: TRBD1
clone size: few
V gene: TRBV6-4
CDR3 protein: CASADRPNEKLFF
CDR3 DNA: TGTGCCAGCGCGGACAGGCCTAATGAAAAACTGTTTTTT

J gene: TRBJ2-7
D gene: TRBD1
clone size: NA
V gene: TRBV7-8
CDR3 protein: CASTLGQGSSYEQYF
CDR3 DNA: TGTGCCAGCACCCTTGGACAGGGAAGCTCCTACGAGCAGTACTTC

J gene: TRBJ1-1
D gene: NA
clone size: NA
V gene: TRBV28
CDR3 protein: CASSLLAVNTEAFF
CDR3 DNA: TGTGCCAGCAGTTTGCTGGCCGTGAACACTGAAGCTTTCTTT

J gene: TRBJ2-3
D gene: TRBD2
clone size: NA
V gene: TRBV7-2
CDR3 protein: CASSAAGLPSTDTQYF
CDR3 DNA: TGTGCCAGCAGCGCAGCGGGACTTCCCAGCACAGATACGCAGTATTTT

J gene: TRBJ1-2
D gene: TRBD1
clone size: NA
V gene: TRBV19
CDR3 protein: CASSMTPGGSDYGYTF
CDR3 DNA: TGTGCCAGTAGTATGACCCCAGGGGGCTCGGACTATGGCTACACCTTC

J gene: TRBJ2-5
D gene: NA
clone size: NA
V gene: TRBV11-2
CDR3 protein: CASSSSLEGVETQYF
CDR3 DNA: TGTGCCAGCAGCTCCTCCCTAGAAGGGGTAGAGACCCAGTACTTC

J gene: TRBJ1-6
D gene: NA
clone size: few
V gene: TRBV19
CDR3 protein: CASSSDSYNSPLHF
CDR3 DNA: TGTGCCAGTAGCAGCGACTCCTATAATTCACCCCTCCACTTT

J gene: TRBJ1-5
D gene: NA
clone size: NA
V gene: TRBV30
CDR3 protein: CAWSPRGEPQHF
CDR3 DNA: TGTGCCTGGAGCCCAAGGGGTGAGCCCCAGCATTTT

J gene: TRBJ2-2
D gene: TRBD2
clone size: NA
V gene: TRBV15
CDR3 protein: CATSSLAGAVAGELFF
CDR3 DNA: TGTGCCACCAGCAGTCTAGCGGGGGCGGTCGCCGGGGAGCTGTTTTTT

J gene: TRBJ1-2
D gene: TRBD1
clone size: NA
V gene: TRBV9
CDR3 protein: CASSVARDSKYYGYTF
CDR3 DNA: TGTGCCAGCAGCGTAGCTAGGGACAGCAAATACTATGGCTACACCTTC

J gene: TRBJ1-1
D gene: NA
clone size: NA
V gene: TRBV19
CDR3 protein: CASSIGPGVGTEAFF
CDR3 DNA: TGTGCCAGTAGTATAGGTCCAGGCGTGGGCACTGAAGCTTTCTTT

J gene: TRBJ1-1
D gene: NA
clone size: NA
V gene: TRBV7-3
CDR3 protein: CASSPNPGSGDAFF
CDR3 DNA: TGTGCCAGCAGCCCAAACCCGGGGTCAGGAGACGCTTTCTTT

J gene: TRBJ2-7
D gene: TRBD1
clone size: once
V gene: TRBV15
CDR3 protein: CATSRGSGGGEQYF
CDR3 DNA: TGTGCCACCAGCAGAGGCTCAGGGGGCGGCGAGCAGTACTTC

J gene: TRBJ2-7
D gene: NA
clone size: NA
V gene: TRBV5-4
CDR3 protein: CASSLLLVRGIYEQYF
CDR3 DNA: TGTGCCAGCAGCCTTCTTTTAGTCCGCGGGATCTACGAGCAGTACTTC

J gene: TRBJ2-2
D gene: NA
clone size: once
V gene: TRBV7-2
CDR3 protein: CASSSRWGGRATGELFF
CDR3 DNA: TGTGCCAGCAGCTCGCGATGGGGGGGGCGCGCCACCGGGGAGCTGTTTTTT

J gene: TRBJ2-2
D gene: NA
clone size: NA
V gene: TRBV5-1
CDR3 protein: CASSSHDRWELFF
CDR3 DNA: TGCGCCAGCAGCTCTCATGACAGATGGGAGCTGTTTTTT

J gene: TRBJ2-6
D gene: NA
clone size: NA
V gene: TRBV4-1
CDR3 protein: CASSLETGPLSGANVLTF
CDR3 DNA: TGCGCCAGCAGTTTAGAGACAGGACCTCTCTCTGGGGCCAACGTCCTGACTTTC

J gene: TRBJ1-4
D gene: NA
clone size: NA
V gene: TRBV7-2
CDR3 protein: CASSPRGATNEKLFF
CDR3 DNA: TGTGCCAGCAGCCCCCGCGGGGCAACTAATGAAAAACTGTTTTTT

J gene: TRBJ2-7
D gene: NA
clone size: few
V gene: TRBV7-6
CDR3 protein: CASSPRGGYEQYF
CDR3 DNA: TGTGCCAGCAGCCCCAGGGGAGGGTACGAGCAGTACTTC

J gene: TRBJ1-5
D gene: NA
clone size: NA
V gene: TRBV4-1
CDR3 protein: CASSQSRGGNQPQHF
CDR3 DNA: TGCGCCAGCAGCCAGAGCAGGGGCGGAAATCAGCCCCAGCATTTT

J gene: TRBJ2-3
D gene: TRBD1
clone size: NA
V gene: TRBV5-1
CDR3 protein: CASSLVGRGPDTQYF
CDR3 DNA: TGCGCCAGCAGCTTGGTAGGCAGGGGGCCCGATACGCAGTATTTT

J gene: TRBJ2-2
D gene: NA
clone size: few
V gene: TRBV5-1
CDR3 protein: CASNFPGQNTGELFF
CDR3 DNA: TGCGCCAGTAACTTCCCGGGACAGAACACCGGGGAGCTGTTTTTT

J gene: TRBJ1-2
D gene: NA
clone size: NA
V gene: TRBV4-1
CDR3 protein: CASSQETPTNYGYTF
CDR3 DNA: TGCGCCAGCAGCCAAGAGACACCGACTAACTATGGCTACACCTTC

J gene: TRBJ1-2
D gene: NA
clone size: NA
V gene: TRBV21-1
CDR3 protein: CASSTNTDKGSGGYTF
CDR3 DNA: TGTGCCAGCAGCACCAACACGGACAAGGGGTCCGGTGGCTACACCTTC

J gene: TRBJ2-6
D gene: NA
clone size: NA
V gene: TRBV7-3
CDR3 protein: CAVAGANVLTF
CDR3 DNA: TGTGCGGTAGCTGGGGCCAACGTCCTGACTTTC